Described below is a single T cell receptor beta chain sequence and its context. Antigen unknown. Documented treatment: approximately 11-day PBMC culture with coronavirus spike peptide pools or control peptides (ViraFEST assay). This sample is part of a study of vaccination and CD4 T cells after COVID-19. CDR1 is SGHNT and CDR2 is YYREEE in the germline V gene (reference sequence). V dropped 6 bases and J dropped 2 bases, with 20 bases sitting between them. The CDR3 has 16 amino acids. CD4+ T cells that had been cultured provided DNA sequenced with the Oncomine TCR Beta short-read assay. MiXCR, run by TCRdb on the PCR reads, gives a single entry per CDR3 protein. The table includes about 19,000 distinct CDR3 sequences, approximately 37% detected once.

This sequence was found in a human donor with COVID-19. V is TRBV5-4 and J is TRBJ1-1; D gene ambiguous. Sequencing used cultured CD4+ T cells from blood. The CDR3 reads CASTPGKGRINTEAFF. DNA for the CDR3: TGTGCCAGCACCCCGGGTAAAGGGCGGATAAACACTGAAGCTTTCTTT.